A single sample gave rise to the 26 T cell receptor beta chains below, sequenced in a study of Graves' ophthalmopathy and Graves' hyperthyroidism. The sequenced template was RNA, covering the TCR beta CDR3 region. The library came from an HTBI-primed first-round RT-PCR and a second-round multiplex PCR. One entry per CDR3 protein results from TCRdb running MiXCR on the multiplex PCR reads. The data show around 36,000 distinct CDR3 sequences, with around half seen just once and about a quarter held by the top ten. The sequencing sample was made of peripheral blood. These receptors were collected from an adult woman with stable Graves' hyperthyroidism.

This clonotype is categorized as medium-sized. The chain has TRBV7-9 and TRBJ2-2, with a tentative D call TRBD2 (6 bases). The V gene's germline CDR1 is SEHNR and CDR2 FQNEAQ (reference sequence). CDR3 size: 15 residues. Trimming took off 5 bases at V and 1 base at J, with 11 bases between the two ends. Here the CDR3 DNA reads TGTGCCAGCAGCCGCGGGACGGTGAACACCGGGGAGCTGTTTTTT. This translates into CASSRGTVNTGELFF.

This clonotype was counted at least ten times. This chain links TRBV15 with TRBJ2-3, with 11 bases identical to TRBD2. The germline gives CDR1 LNHNV, CDR2 YYDKDF (reference sequence). The CDR3 runs 16 residues. The V gene end was trimmed by 4 bases and the J gene end by 6 bases; junction bases not matched to a gene: 9. The CDR3 DNA reads TGTGCCACCAGCACCCGACTAGCGGGGTCCAGGGATACGCAGTATTTT. This sequence encodes CATSTRLAGSRDTQYF.

This clonotype showed up many times. The chain links TRBV10-1 to TRBJ1-2, with TRBD1 as a possible D gene (5 bases). Per the germline V gene, CDR1 is WNHNN and CDR2 is SYGVQD (reference sequence). The CDR3 has 14 amino acids. V was clipped by 6 bases and J by 3 bases, with 14 bases between them. CDR3 sequence: CASSPSGVDYGYTF. The CDR3, as DNA: TGCGCCAGCAGCCCCTCGGGGGTGGACTATGGCTACACCTTC.

Note on this clonotype: This could be a read error, since a much larger clone is one nucleotide away. The CDR3 does not end in the conserved phenylalanine or tryptophan, so this is likely a read error. The chain is built from TRBV7-9 and TRBJ1-1, with TRBD1 identical over 9 bases. CDR3 length: 13 amino acids. After removal of 10 bases from V and 6 bases from J, the junction contained 9 bases not matched to a gene. CDR1 is SEHNR, CDR2 FQNEAQ, per germline (reference sequence). Here the CDR3 reads CATRQTGGPEAFL. The DNA of the CDR3 is TGTGCCACCAGACAGACAGGGGGGCCTGAAGCTTTCCTT.

This clonotype has at least ten counts. The rearrangement links TRBV11-2 to TRBJ2-5; unclear D gene. The CDR3 runs 12 residues. V gave up 4 bases and J gave up 5 bases, with 8 bases separating them. In germline, CDR1 is SGHAT, CDR2 FQNNGV. The CDR3 region is CASSSSWETQYF. For the CDR3, the DNA is TGTGCCAGCAGCTCTAGTTGGGAGACCCAGTACTTC.

The rearrangement joins TRBV11-2 to TRBJ2-2; 9 bases map to TRBD2. Germline V CDR1 and CDR2: SGHAT, FQNNGV. The V gene end was trimmed by 5 bases and the J gene end by 6 bases; junction bases not matched to a gene: 13. The CDR3 covers 17 residues. The CDR3 protein is CASSLRSPGGRAGELFF. In DNA, the CDR3 is TGTGCCAGCAGCCTACGGTCCCCGGGCGGGAGGGCCGGGGAGCTGTTTTTT.

The table lists this clonotype with a count of one. CDR3 nucleotides: TGTGCCAGCAGCTTAGTGGGGCAGGGCACCAGGGAGACCCAGTACTTC. Protein product: CASSLVGQGTRETQYF. The chain carries TRBV7-9 and TRBJ2-5; D may be TRBD1 (5 bases). The V end lost 1 base, the J end lost 5 bases, and 17 bases lay between the germline ends. This CDR3 has 16 residues. Germline V gene lookup returns CDR1 SEHNR and CDR2 FQNEAQ (reference sequence).

This clonotype was counted many times. The V gene is TRBV7-8, the J gene TRBJ1-2; D gene unclear. CDR1 and CDR2 (germline): SGHVS, FQNEAQ. The CDR3 contains 12 residues. The V end was cut by 0 bases, the J end by 13 bases, with 12 bases between. CDR3 DNA: TGTGCCAGCAGCTTAGCAGAGGGTTCGGGCACCTTC. Amino acid sequence: CASSLAEGSGTF.

This clonotype was seen at least ten times. The chain has TRBV27 and TRBJ1-1; 7 nucleotides agree with TRBD1. Germline V CDR1 and CDR2: MNHEY, SMNVEV (reference sequence). This CDR3 region has 14 residues. V lost 6 bases, J lost 1 base, and 5 bases stayed unmatched. Written as DNA, the CDR3 is TGTGCCAGCAGGTGGACAGGAGAGAACACTGAAGCTTTCTTT. This codes for CASRWTGENTEAFF.

The V gene is TRBV6-6, the J gene TRBJ2-7; maybe TRBD2 (7 bases). The CDR3 extends over 13 amino acids. V lost 7 bases and J lost 5, with 15 bases in between. Germline loops: CDR1 MNHNY, CDR2 SVGAGI (reference sequence). In DNA, the CDR3 is TGTGCCAGCACCGGGGGCGGGAGCGACGAGCAGTACTTC. This codes for CASTGGGSDEQYF.

The chain couples TRBV7-9 to TRBJ1-1; D is uncertain. Germline V gene sequence: CDR1 SEHNR, CDR2 FQNEAQ (reference sequence). V was clipped by 2 bases and J by 5 bases, with 9 bases between them. This CDR3 region has 13 residues. CDR3 in DNA: TGTGCCAGCAGCTTAAGTGGGTTGACTGAAGCTTTCTTT. Translated, it gives CASSLSGLTEAFF.

This sequence joins TRBV7-9 and TRBJ1-1; tentatively, D is TRBD1 (5 bases). The germline V gene encodes CDR1 SEHNR and CDR2 FQNEAQ (reference sequence). V was clipped by 8 bases and J by 2 bases, with 15 bases between them. The CDR3 totals 14 residues. Written as DNA, the CDR3 is TGTGCCAGCCGCCGGGGGACCGTCAACACTGAAGCTTTCTTT. Its protein is CASRRGTVNTEAFF.

The chain is built from TRBV5-1 and TRBJ2-7, with 9 bases aligning to TRBD2. The germline V gene has CDR1 SGHRS and CDR2 YFSETQ. The CDR3 has 15 residues. V gave up 4 bases and J gave up 6 bases; unmatched junction bases: 11. CDR3 bases: TGCGCCAGCAGCACTGGGACAAATAGCGGGAGCGAGCAGTACTTC. Its translation is CASSTGTNSGSEQYF.

As to this clonotype: A much larger clone differs by one base, so this may be a read error. The chain employs TRBV29-1 and TRBJ1-1, with TRBD1 identical over 7 bases. There are 12 residues in the CDR3. Per germline, CDR1 SQVTM and CDR2 ANQGSEA. Here the CDR3 reads CSDGGQLTEASF. Here the CDR3 DNA reads TGCAGCGACGGGGGACAGCTCACTGAAGCTTCCTTT.

The chain combines TRBV15 with TRBJ2-5, with D possibly TRBD2 on 6 matching bases. CDR1 and CDR2 (germline): LNHNV, YYDKDF (reference sequence). V was shortened by 1 base and J by 1 base, with 10 bases between the two germline ends. CDR3 length: 15 residues. CDR3 residues: CATSRVRGLQETQYF. Written as DNA, the CDR3 is TGTGCCACCAGCAGAGTTAGGGGACTCCAAGAGACCCAGTACTTC.

The V and J genes are TRBV2 and TRBJ2-7; 8 nucleotides match TRBD1. The CDR3 totals 14 residues. CDR1 and CDR2 from the germline V gene are SNHLY and FYNNEI. V dropped 6 bases and J dropped 2; count of bases not matched to a gene: 6. This CDR3 reads CASSVGQGTYEQYF. DNA of the CDR3: TGTGCCAGCAGCGTAGGACAGGGTACCTACGAGCAGTACTTC.

This clonotype was seen repeatedly, ten times or more. CDR3 protein: CASSEGLGPNQPQHF. The CDR3 nucleotides read TGTGCCAGCAGTGAAGGTCTTGGCCCAAATCAGCCCCAGCATTTT. The J gene is TRBJ1-5, the V gene TRBV2; D gene unclear. The V gene's germline CDR1 is SNHLY and CDR2 FYNNEI. Trimming shortened V by 1 base and J by 4 bases, and 11 bases separated the two germline ends. This CDR3 is built from 15 residues.

In its sample, this clonotype was seen many times. The chain uses TRBV4-2 and TRBJ1-1, with a tentative D call TRBD1 (6 bases). CDR3 length: 13 residues. Looked up from germline, CDR1 is LGHNA and CDR2 is YNFKEQ. Between the trimmed V and J ends, which lost 3 bases and 11 bases, there was a span of 16 bases. The CDR3 bases are TGTGCCAGCAGCCACCACTCAGGGGAGTGGGCTTTCTTT. Translated: CASSHHSGEWAFF.

This chain connects TRBV2 to TRBJ2-5; 15 bases match TRBD2. The V gene end was trimmed by 6 bases and the J gene end by 4 bases; junction bases not matched to a gene: 6. This CDR3 has 16 residues. Germline assignment: CDR1 SNHLY and CDR2 FYNNEI. CDR3 sequence: CASRGGLAGGGETQYF. CDR3 nucleotides: TGTGCCAGCAGGGGGGGACTAGCGGGAGGTGGAGAGACCCAGTACTTC.

This clonotype has at least ten counts. This chain links TRBV20-1 with TRBJ2-5; 7 bases map to TRBD1. Looked up from germline, CDR1 is DFQATT and CDR2 is SNEGSKA (reference sequence). There are 13 residues in the CDR3. The ends lost 5 bases at V and 1 base at J; junction bases unmatched: 4. CDR3 in amino acids: CSAPDRSQETQYF. In DNA form, the CDR3 reads TGCAGTGCTCCGGACAGGTCCCAAGAGACCCAGTACTTC.

Comment on this clonotype: It is likely a read error, because the conserved phenylalanine at the end of the CDR3 is missing. V gene TRBV10-3 combines with J gene TRBJ1-5; D is unresolved. This CDR3 region has 14 residues. Germline CDR1 ENHRY, CDR2 SYGVKD. The CDR3 nucleotides are TGTGTCATCAGTCCAGAGGGCGTCGATCAACCCCAGCATCTT. Encoded protein: CVISPEGVDQPQHL.

The rearrangement uses TRBV29-1 and TRBJ2-2; D unclear. The V gene's germline CDR1 is SQVTM and CDR2 ANQGSEA. The CDR3 extends over 12 amino acids. V was trimmed by 4 bases and J by 1 base, leaving 4 bases between them. In DNA, the CDR3 is TGCAGCGTTGGGGGGAACACCGGGGAGCTGTTTTTT. The encoded protein is CSVGGNTGELFF.

The chain uses TRBV15 and TRBJ2-6; tentatively, D is TRBD1 (5 bases). V was cut by 9 bases and J by 0 bases, with 6 bases left in between. Germline CDR1 LNHNV, CDR2 YYDKDF (reference sequence). The CDR3 has 13 residues. In DNA form, the CDR3 reads TGTGCCACTACAGGCTCTGGGGCCAACGTCCTGACTTTC. This codes for CATTGSGANVLTF.

The chain recombines TRBV11-2 with TRBJ2-7, with TRBD1 matching over 9 bases. V was pared by 4 bases and J by 6 bases, with 4 bases of the junction left unmatched. CDR3 length: 13 residues. Germline CDR1 is SGHAT and CDR2 is FQNNGV. This CDR3 is CASSWGQGIEQYF. CDR3 in DNA: TGTGCCAGCAGCTGGGGACAGGGAATCGAGCAGTACTTC. Combining the CDR3 with reference TRBV11-2 and TRBJ2-7 gives the whole variable domain EAGVAQSPRYKIIEKRQSVAFWCNPISGHATLYWYQQILGQGPKLLIQFQNNGVVDDSQLPKDRFSAERLKGVDSTLKIQPAKLEDSAVYLCASSWGQGIEQYFGPGTRLTVT.

The chain carries TRBV4-1 and TRBJ1-2; a weak D match, TRBD1 (5 bases). The CDR3 runs to 12 residues. Germline V gene sequence: CDR1 MGHRA, CDR2 YSYEKL. V was cut by 1 base and J by 9 bases, with 9 bases left in between. The CDR3 is CASSQAGSSYTF. CDR3 bases: TGCGCCAGCAGCCAAGCAGGGTCTAGCTACACCTTC.

As concerns this clonotype: Likely a read error: the CDR3 ends without its conserved phenylalanine or tryptophan. The limits of the CDR3 on the DNA are not certain, so only TCRdb's listed CDR3 is given. The genes are TRBV6-5 and TRBJ2-7. The CDR3 region is 8 residues in length, termini included. CDR1 and CDR2 from the germline V gene are MNHEY and SVGAGI. CDR3: CASRNWAT.